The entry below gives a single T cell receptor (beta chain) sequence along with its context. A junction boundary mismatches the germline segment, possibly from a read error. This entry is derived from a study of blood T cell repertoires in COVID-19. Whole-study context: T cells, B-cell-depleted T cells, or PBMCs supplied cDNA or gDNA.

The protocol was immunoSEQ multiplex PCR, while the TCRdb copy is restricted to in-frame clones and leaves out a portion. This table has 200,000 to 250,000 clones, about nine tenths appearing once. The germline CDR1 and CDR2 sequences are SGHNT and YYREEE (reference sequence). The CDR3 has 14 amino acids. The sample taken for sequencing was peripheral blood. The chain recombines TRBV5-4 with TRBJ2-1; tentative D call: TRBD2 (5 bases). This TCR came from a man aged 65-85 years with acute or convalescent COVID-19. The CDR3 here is CASSPEGLTMSEVF. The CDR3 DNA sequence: TGTGCCAGCAGCCCTGAGGGATTGACCATGTCGGAGGTCTTC.